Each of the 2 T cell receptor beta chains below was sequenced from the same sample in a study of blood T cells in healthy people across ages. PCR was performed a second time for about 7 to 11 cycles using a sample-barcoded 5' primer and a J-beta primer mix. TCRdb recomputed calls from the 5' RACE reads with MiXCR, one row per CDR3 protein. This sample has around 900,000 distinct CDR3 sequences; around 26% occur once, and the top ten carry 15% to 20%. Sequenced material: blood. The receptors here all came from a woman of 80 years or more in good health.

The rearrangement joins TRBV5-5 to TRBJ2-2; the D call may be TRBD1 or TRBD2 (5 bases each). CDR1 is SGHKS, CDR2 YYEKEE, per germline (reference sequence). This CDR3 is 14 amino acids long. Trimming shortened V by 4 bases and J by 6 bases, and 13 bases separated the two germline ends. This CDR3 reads CASSQAAGSGELFF. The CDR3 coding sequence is TGTGCCAGCAGCCAAGCGGCAGGGTCCGGGGAGCTGTTTTTT. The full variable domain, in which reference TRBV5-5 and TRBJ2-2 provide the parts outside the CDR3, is DAGVTQSPTHLIKTRGQQVTLRCSPISGHKSVSWYQQVLGQGPQFIFQYYEKEERGRGNFPDRFSARQFPNYSSELNVNALLLGDSALYLCASSQAAGSGELFFGEGSRLTVL.

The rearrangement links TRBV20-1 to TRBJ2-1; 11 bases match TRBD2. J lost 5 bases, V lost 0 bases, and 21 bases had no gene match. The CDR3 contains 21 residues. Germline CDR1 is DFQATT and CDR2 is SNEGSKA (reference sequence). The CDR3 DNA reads TGCAGTGCTAGAGATTGGAGGACCGTTACTAGCGGGAGACGGTTAGACAATGAGCAGTTCTTC. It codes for CSARDWRTVTSGRRLDNEQFF.